The rows below give T cell receptor beta chains drawn from one sample of a study of cytomegalovirus exposure and HLA in healthy donors. Assay used: immunoSEQ multiplex PCR; TCRdb lists only in-frame clones, some missing. The sample records about 170,000 clones, 65% to 85% being singletons. The sample consisted of PBMCs. These TCRs come from a woman aged 50 to 60 in good health and CMV-seropositive. Both conserved end residues are part of each CDR3. The D gene is left open where the match is weak. Rows give clone size only sometimes, using once, few, many, or a class for an expanded clone.

J	length	size	V	D	CDR3	DNA
TRBJ1-2	15	-	TRBV18	TRBD1	CASSPETGSDYGYTF	TGTGCCAGCTCACCAGAGACAGGGTCGGACTATGGCTACACCTTC
TRBJ1-5	15	-	TRBV19	TRBD1	CASSKRDRENQPQHF	TGTGCCAGTAGTAAGAGGGACAGGGAAAATCAGCCCCAGCATTTT
TRBJ2-7	14	-	TRBV7-2	TRBD2	CASSFSGSYYEQYF	TGTGCCAGCAGCTTTAGCGGGAGTTACTACGAGCAGTACTTC
TRBJ2-3	16	-	TRBV2	TRBD2	CASSEARLAGRDTQYF	TGTGCCAGCAGTGAAGCAAGACTAGCGGGAAGAGATACGCAGTATTTT
TRBJ1-6	17	few	TRBV5-1	TRBD1	CASRRGDRGAPNSPLHF	TGCGCCAGCCGACGAGGGGACAGGGGTGCCCCTAATTCACCCCTCCACTTT
TRBJ2-1	16	-	TRBV4-3	-	CASSQDGGAFYNEQFF	TGCGCCAGCAGCCAAGATGGGGGGGCCTTCTACAATGAGCAGTTCTTC
TRBJ2-3	15	-	TRBV11-3	TRBD2	CASSSQGLERDTQYF	TGTGCCAGCAGCTCCCAGGGACTAGAGAGAGATACGCAGTATTTT
TRBJ1-4	12	-	TRBV2	TRBD1	CASDRGREKLFF	TGTGCCAGCGACAGGGGGCGGGAAAAACTGTTTTTT
TRBJ2-7	13	few	TRBV4-3	TRBD1	CASSPRQGDEQYF	TGCGCCAGCAGCCCTCGACAGGGGGACGAGCAGTACTTC
TRBJ2-1	22	few	TRBV2	TRBD2	CASSGTIEPTSGGLTEYNEQFF	TGTGCCAGCAGTGGGACAATCGAACCAACTAGCGGGGGGCTCACAGAGTACAATGAGCAGTTCTTC
TRBJ2-7	16	-	TRBV6-5	-	CASSYSGSGGSYEQYF	TGTGCCAGCAGTTACTCGGGGTCCGGGGGTTCTTACGAGCAGTACTTC
TRBJ2-7	15	-	TRBV5-1	TRBD1	CASSPKGQERFEQYF	TGCGCCAGCAGCCCGAAGGGACAGGAGAGATTCGAGCAGTACTTC